This T cell receptor beta chain appears in the sequencing data of a study of T cells in lung cancer brain metastases listed by TCRdb under 2018. For the wider study: Of the approximately 20 patients, 15 to 17 had a history of tobacco use, with a median of approximately 40 pack-years. About 90% of the 20 patients received no interval therapy between primary and metastasis resection. The median interval between acquisition of the primary specimen and acquisition of the brain metastasis specimen was 348 days. The study compared TCR beta CDR3 repertoires between fully resected primary non-small cell lung cancers and paired brain metastases. A cohort of roughly 20 patients was included, from whom 40 specimens were contributed, with one primary lung lesion and one brain metastasis obtained from each patient. Of the patients, some 11 were female and several were male, and their median age at first diagnosis was approximately 62 years. Primary and metastatic specimens both had an average DNA integrity number of 3.5 to 4, with no significant difference between the two sites. What the study reported, not specific to this receptor: DNA fragmentation in FFPE samples may have prevented retrieval of the complete infiltrating T cell repertoire. It was not possible to control for the effects of preoperative corticosteroids on T cell infiltration in brain metastases. Most clones were specific to a single lesion, and paired lesions overlapped only to a limited degree (mean Morisita index 0.23). A significantly larger repertoire fraction was made up by the ten most abundant clones in brain metastases than in primaries, which was suggestive of clonal expansion. Significantly fewer unique productive clones were found in brain metastases than in paired primaries (median around 1,500 versus 5,000).

In regard to this clone: Its antigen remains unidentified. At one end, the junction sequence differs from germline, possibly due to a read error. Additional DNA sequences in this sample encode the identical CDR3.

Patients had resection either for delayed recurrence of a solitary brain metastasis or for synchronous oligometastatic disease. To avoid including cancers other than NSCLC, any patient with a history of multiple malignancies was excluded. Using marked H&E slides as a guide, tumor areas were macrodissected from a few unstained 7.5 to 10 um sections that had been deparaffinized. All specimens were fixed in formalin and embedded in paraffin (FFPE). The AllPrep DNA/RNA FFPE Kit was used to extract genomic DNA. Each sample received about 2.24 to 5.5 ug of genomic DNA as input, and the DNA input was kept equal within each pair of samples. TCR beta libraries were constructed in two PCR steps with the immunoSEQ hsTCRbeta Kit, which uses multiplexed V and J gene primers. The pooled libraries, together with positive and negative controls, were sequenced on an Illumina MiSeq running a 100-cycle paired-end protocol. The paper's data handling went like this. Raw data were processed by the immunoSEQ vendor into normalized, annotated TCR beta repertoire reports. Richness was defined as unique clones by nucleotide sequence, with iChao1 and Efron-Thisted estimators extrapolating total richness. Paired lesions were characterized and compared using Pielou's evenness, Simpson's index, top-ten clone proportional abundance, and the Morisita overlap index. TCRdb re-hosts the immuneACCESS table, in-frame sequences only. Its copies lack some clones; in the studies checked, an unresolved V gene accounts for under half of them, and the cause for the rest is not known. Clone size and V and J calls were adopted from that table, with D and trimming inferred from the DNA. This sample lists under 5,000 clones; around 90% were detected once. The ten largest clones add up to under 3.5% of the sample.

Source material: tumor tissue from the primary lung tumor. In light of the paper, this sample's cell subset or site label describes: primary lung cancer lesion. This TCR came from a woman in her fifties or sixties with non-small cell lung cancer.

The CDR3 loop reads CSVRGNEKLFF. The base sequence is TGTAGTGTCCGGGGAAATGAAAAACTGTTTTTT. This receptor chain uses TRBV20-1 and TRBJ1-4; no D segment can be confidently identified. CDR1 is given as DFQATT and CDR2 as SNEGSKA, both from the germline V gene (reference sequence). Reading from cysteine to phenylalanine, the CDR3 counts 11 amino acids. Of the read, only the CDR3 DNA is kept; its 33 bases are in frame from base 1.